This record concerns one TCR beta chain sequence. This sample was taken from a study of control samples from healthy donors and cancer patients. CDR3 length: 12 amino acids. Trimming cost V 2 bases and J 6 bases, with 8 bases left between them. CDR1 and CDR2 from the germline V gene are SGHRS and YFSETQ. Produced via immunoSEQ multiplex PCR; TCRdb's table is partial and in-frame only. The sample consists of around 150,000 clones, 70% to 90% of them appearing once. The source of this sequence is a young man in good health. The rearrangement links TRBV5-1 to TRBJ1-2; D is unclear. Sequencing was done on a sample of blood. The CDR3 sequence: CASSFNGDGYTF. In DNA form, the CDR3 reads TGCGCCAGCAGCTTTAACGGGGATGGCTACACCTTC.